What follows describes a single T cell receptor (beta chain). Its antigen remains unknown. Both 60 Vbeta primers and 13 Jbeta primers went into the PCR. In the authors' workflow: A later analysis counted 65 million to 80 million unique TCR beta chains, 9.5 million to 13 million shared. The assay was immunoSEQ multiplex PCR, and TCRdb's table has in-frame clones only and misses some. V and J calls and clone size are those listed in that table; D and trimming were worked out from the DNA. The sample consists of approximately 200,000 clones, roughly three quarters of them appearing once. The data derive from a study of cytomegalovirus exposure and HLA in healthy donors. Study-wide points: In a later analysis, approximately 15,000 TCR beta sequences were associated with HLA alleles at 0.05 false discovery rate.

Germline CDR1 and CDR2: LNHDA and SQIVND (reference sequence). V was pared by 5 bases and J by 3 bases, with 0 bases of the junction left unmatched. The CDR3 runs to 12 residues. The source is a woman aged 18-29 years in good health and CMV-seronegative. Sequences were obtained from PBMCs. The V and J genes are TRBV19 and TRBJ2-7; 8 bases fit TRBD1. The CDR3 protein is CASSGTGYEQYF. The CDR3 bases are TGTGCCAGTAGTGGGACAGGCTACGAGCAGTACTTC.